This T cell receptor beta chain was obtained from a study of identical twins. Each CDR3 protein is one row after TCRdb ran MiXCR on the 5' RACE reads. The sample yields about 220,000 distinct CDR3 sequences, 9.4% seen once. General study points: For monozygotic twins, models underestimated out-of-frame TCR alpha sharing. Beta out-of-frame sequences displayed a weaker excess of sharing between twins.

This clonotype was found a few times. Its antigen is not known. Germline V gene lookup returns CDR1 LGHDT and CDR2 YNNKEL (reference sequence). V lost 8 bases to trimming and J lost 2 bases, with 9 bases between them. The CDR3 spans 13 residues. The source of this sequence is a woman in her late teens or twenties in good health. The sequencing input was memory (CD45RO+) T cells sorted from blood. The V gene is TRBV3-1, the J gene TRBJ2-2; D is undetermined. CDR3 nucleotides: TGTGCCAGCTTGGGCTATAACACCGGGGAGCTGTTTTTT. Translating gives CASLGYNTGELFF.